Below are 12 T cell receptor beta chains sequenced from a single sample in a study of CD8 T cells in Susac syndrome. With random hexamers, reverse transcription was performed on roughly 0.5 to 1 ug of RNA. TCRdb re-called the immunoSEQ multiplex PCR reads with MiXCR, one entry per CDR3 protein. The sample consists of some 240,000 distinct CDR3 sequences, approximately 95% of them appearing once. Material: CD4+ T cells from PBMCs. These receptors were obtained from a human donor with Susac syndrome.

V is TRBV9 and J is TRBJ1-2, with a tentative D call TRBD1 (6 bases). This CDR3 is built from 13 residues. Germline assignment: CDR1 SGDLS and CDR2 YYNGEE. V lost 4 bases and J lost 8, with 15 bases in between. Written as DNA, the CDR3 is TGTGCCAGCAGCTCTTACAGGGCCGGGGGCTACACCTTC. Protein sequence: CASSSYRAGGYTF.

The rearrangement links TRBV7-2 to TRBJ1-1; the D gene is possibly TRBD1 (5 bases). Trimming shortened V by 2 bases and J by 0 bases, and 10 bases separated the two germline ends. The CDR3 runs to 15 residues. Germline V gives CDR1 SGHTA, CDR2 FQGNSA. CDR3 sequence (DNA): TGTGCCAGCAGCTTAAGGGGTCCCATGAACACTGAAGCTTTCTTT. Its translation is CASSLRGPMNTEAFF.

V gene TRBV20-1 combines with J gene TRBJ2-7, with 11 bases that match TRBD2. After removal of 3 bases from V and 0 bases from J, the junction contained 13 bases not matched to a gene. Germline CDR1 reads DFQATT; CDR2 reads SNEGSKA (reference sequence). The CDR3 contains 18 residues. The CDR3 nucleotides are TGCAGTGCTAGGGCCGGGACTAGCGGTTCCCTTAGCTCCTACGAGCAGTACTTC. This codes for CSARAGTSGSLSSYEQYF.

This chain links TRBV9 with TRBJ1-1; D uncertain. Germline loops: CDR1 SGDLS, CDR2 YYNGEE. There are 11 residues in the CDR3. V was trimmed by 3 bases and J by 7 bases, leaving 7 bases between them. CDR3 in amino acids: CASSAGSEAFF. DNA for the CDR3: TGTGCCAGCAGCGCCGGGAGTGAAGCTTTCTTT.

This chain connects TRBV20-1 to TRBJ2-3, with D possibly being TRBD2 (6 bases). The CDR3 runs 11 residues. The germline V gene encodes CDR1 DFQATT and CDR2 SNEGSKA (reference sequence). Trimming stripped 8 bases from V and 0 bases from J, with 6 bases between. CDR3 coding DNA: TGCAGTCTAGCGAGCACAGATACGCAGTATTTT. This translates into CSLASTDTQYF.

This clonotype was observed a single time. The rearrangement uses TRBV7-8 and TRBJ2-7; 12 positions agree with TRBD2. Germline V lookup: CDR1 SGHVS, CDR2 FQNEAQ. V was pared by 8 bases and J by 1 base, with 3 bases of the junction left unmatched. The CDR3 has 14 residues. The CDR3 is CASGLAGGSYEQYF. CDR3 coding DNA: TGTGCCAGCGGGCTAGCGGGAGGGTCCTACGAGCAGTACTTC.

This chain joins TRBV9 and TRBJ2-5; no reliable D call. Germline assignment: CDR1 SGDLS and CDR2 YYNGEE. The germline V and J ends were trimmed by 4 bases and 5 bases, with 15 bases remaining between them. This CDR3 comprises 14 residues. The DNA for the CDR3 is TGTGCCAGCAGCCGGGTAGGGCTTGGGGAGACCCAGTACTTC. This codes for CASSRVGLGETQYF.

The chain carries TRBV30 and TRBJ2-6, with D tentatively TRBD1 (6 bases). The germline gives CDR1 GTSNPN, CDR2 SVGIG (reference sequence). The CDR3 covers 15 residues. V lost 3 bases and J 0 bases, leaving 9 bases between the germline ends. CDR3 protein: CAWSQQGSGANVLTF. CDR3 nucleotides: TGTGCCTGGAGCCAACAGGGCTCTGGGGCCAACGTCCTGACTTTC.

A remark on this clonotype: The junction does not match germline at one end; this may be a read error. The V call is TRBV19, the J call TRBJ1-2; tentatively, D is TRBD1 (5 bases). Germline loops: CDR1 LNHDA, CDR2 SQIVND (reference sequence). The CDR3 runs 15 residues. CDR3 nucleotide sequence: TGTGCCAGTTGGCCCGGGGCGCTAAATAACCATGGCTACACCTTC. This sequence encodes CASWPGALNNHGYTF.

This chain connects TRBV5-1 to TRBJ2-1; 7 nucleotides align to TRBD1. Per the germline V gene, CDR1 is SGHRS and CDR2 is YFSETQ. Trimming took 5 bases from V and 2 from J; bases not matched to a gene: 7. The CDR3 spans 15 residues. CDR3 in amino acids: CASSSQGRPYNEQFF. The DNA of the CDR3 is TGCGCCAGCAGTTCACAGGGGCGCCCCTACAATGAGCAGTTCTTC.

The rearrangement uses TRBV9 and TRBJ2-1; TRBD2 matches at 8 bases. The CDR3 length is 16 residues. V was pared by 0 bases and J by 4 bases, with 6 bases of the junction left unmatched. Germline V gene sequence: CDR1 SGDLS, CDR2 YYNGEE. In nucleotides, the CDR3 is TGTGCCAGCAGCGTAGCCGGGAGGGCCCCTTACAATGAGCAGTTCTTC. Amino acids: CASSVAGRAPYNEQFF.

The rearrangement joins TRBV28 to TRBJ2-1; D gene ambiguous. Germline loops: CDR1 MDHEN, CDR2 SYDVKM. The length of the CDR3 is 12 residues. Trimming pared 6 bases from V and 8 bases from J, leaving 11 bases between. CDR3 sequence reads: CASRQSLYEQFF. The CDR3 DNA reads as TGTGCCAGCAGGCAATCTCTGTATGAGCAGTTCTTC.